One and the same sample provided the 8 T cell receptor beta chains below, sequenced in a study of blood T cell repertoires in COVID-19. Sequencing was performed with immunoSEQ multiplex PCR; in TCRdb, only in-frame clones are kept and a portion is missing. Here the sample spans roughly 200,000 clones, around 85% being singletons. Specimen: PBMCs or T cells enriched from blood (not recorded which). These receptors all come from a middle-aged man who had recovered from COVID-19.

V is TRBV6-5 and J is TRBJ1-1; possibly TRBD1 for D (5 bases). Germline loops: CDR1 MNHEY, CDR2 SVGAGI. With 4 bases removed from V and 1 base from J, the gap between germline ends came to 10 bases. CDR3 length: 14 residues. The CDR3 coding sequence is TGTGCCAGCAGTTCATTTACAGGGAACACTGAAGCTTTCTTT. It specifies CASSSFTGNTEAFF.

Only one count was recorded for this clone. CDR3 in DNA: TGTGCCAGCAGCCAAGGGACAGGGCATCAGCCCCAGCATTTT. Residues: CASSQGTGHQPQHF. The J gene is TRBJ1-5, the V gene TRBV3-1 (or the pseudogene TRBV3-2); 8 bases fit TRBD1. Germline CDR1 and CDR2: LGHDT and YNNKEL (reference sequence). The CDR3 length is 14 residues. J was trimmed by 5 bases and V by 1 base; bases with no gene match: 1.

The gene calls are TRBV9 and TRBJ2-1, with TRBD1 identical over 12 bases. Trimming took 0 bases from V and 7 from J; bases not matched to a gene: 5. CDR3 length: 16 amino acids. Germline values: CDR1 SGDLS, CDR2 YYNGEE. The CDR3 DNA follows: TGTGCCAGCAGCGTAGCCGGGACAGGGGGCTGGAATGAGCAGTTCTTC. Protein: CASSVAGTGGWNEQFF.

This chain uses TRBV27 with TRBJ2-1, with 7 positions matching TRBD1. V trimming: 6 bases; J trimming: 2 bases; junction bases outside the gene matches: 7. Germline V lookup: CDR1 MNHEY, CDR2 SMNVEV (reference sequence). The CDR3 extends over 15 amino acids. The CDR3 reads CASSPGTVTYNEQFF. CDR3 bases: TGTGCCAGCAGCCCTGGGACAGTCACCTACAATGAGCAGTTCTTC.

The chain joins TRBV2 to TRBJ1-2; 11 bases agree with TRBD1. The V gene end was trimmed by 9 bases and the J gene end by 1 base; junction bases not matched to a gene: 19. The CDR3 is made up of 19 amino acids. Germline-derived CDR1 and CDR2 are SNHLY and FYNNEI. The CDR3 here is CARLGTGGSETWGNYGYTF. As DNA, the CDR3 is TGTGCCAGATTGGGGACAGGGGGTTCAGAAACTTGGGGTAACTATGGCTACACCTTC.

The chain employs TRBV3-1 (or the pseudogene TRBV3-2) and TRBJ2-1; D might be TRBD2 (5 bases). The CDR3 totals 15 residues. V shed 1 base and J shed 6 bases, with 13 bases lying between them. Germline V gene data show CDR1 as LGHDT and CDR2 as YNNKEL (reference sequence). CDR3 sequence: CASSQVRAEGNEQFF. The CDR3 DNA sequence: TGTGCCAGCAGCCAAGTAAGGGCTGAGGGCAATGAGCAGTTCTTC.

The chain recombines TRBV10-2 with TRBJ2-7, with TRBD2 as a possible D gene (5 bases). CDR3 size: 11 residues. In germline, CDR1 is WSHSY, CDR2 SAAADI. V shed 7 bases and J shed 5 bases, with 9 bases lying between them. The CDR3 loop is CASMAGNEQYF. The CDR3 coding sequence is TGCGCCAGCATGGCGGGTAACGAGCAGTACTTC.

The chain uses TRBV6-5 and TRBJ1-2, with 9 bases that match TRBD1. The CDR3 is 13 residues long. Trimming cost V 5 bases and J 8 bases; bases outside gene matches: 6. Germline-derived CDR1 and CDR2 are MNHEY and SVGAGI. CDR3 in amino acids: CASSPRTGDGYTF. The CDR3 DNA reads TGTGCCAGCAGTCCGCGGACAGGGGACGGCTACACCTTC.